This T cell receptor (beta chain) was found in a study of technical replicates of blood from several donors (dated by TCRdb to about 2017). For this clone: The antigen it recognizes is unknown. No per-base quality is available; no much larger clone lies one base away.

The library was built by means of the immunoSEQ multiplex PCR assay. TCRdb obtained this table from immuneACCESS and retained in-frame rearrangements with V and J assigned. These tables miss some clones; where compared with another copy, unresolved V genes account for less than half of the shortfall, and the remainder is unexplained. This sample lists tens of thousands of clones; roughly 96% were detected once. The biggest ten clones account for approximately 0.2% of the sample. The TCR was taken from a human donor in good health. Source material: T cells isolated from PBMCs.

The DNA is TGTGCCAGTAGTATCGAAGCCGGGACTGAAGCTTTCTTT. This codes for CASSIEAGTEAFF. The chain employs TRBV19 and TRBJ1-1; confidence is insufficient to name the D gene. V was cut back by 3 bases and J by 5 bases, leaving a gap of 10 bases between them. Measured from the cysteine to the phenylalanine, the CDR3 is 13 residues long. The kept DNA is CDR3 alone, 39 bases in frame from the first base. CDR1 and CDR2 are read off the germline V gene (reference sequence) as LNHDA and SQIVND.